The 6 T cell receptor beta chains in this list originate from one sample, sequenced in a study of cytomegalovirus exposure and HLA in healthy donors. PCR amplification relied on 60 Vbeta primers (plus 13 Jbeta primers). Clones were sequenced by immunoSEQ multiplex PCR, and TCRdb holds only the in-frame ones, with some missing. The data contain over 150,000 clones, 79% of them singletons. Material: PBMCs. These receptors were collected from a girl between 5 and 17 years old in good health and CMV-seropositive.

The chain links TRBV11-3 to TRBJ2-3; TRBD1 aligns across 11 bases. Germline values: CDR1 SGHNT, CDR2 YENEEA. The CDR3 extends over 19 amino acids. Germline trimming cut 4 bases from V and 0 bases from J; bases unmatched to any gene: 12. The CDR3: CASSSLEVDRGRSTDTQYF. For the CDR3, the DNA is TGTGCCAGCAGCTCCTTAGAGGTGGACAGGGGGCGGAGCACAGATACGCAGTATTTT.

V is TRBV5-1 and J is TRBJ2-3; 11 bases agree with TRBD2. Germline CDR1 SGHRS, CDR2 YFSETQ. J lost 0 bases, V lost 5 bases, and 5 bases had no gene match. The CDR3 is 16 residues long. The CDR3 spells CASRLAGAPSTDTQYF. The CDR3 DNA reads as TGCGCCAGCAGACTAGCGGGAGCACCTAGCACAGATACGCAGTATTTT.

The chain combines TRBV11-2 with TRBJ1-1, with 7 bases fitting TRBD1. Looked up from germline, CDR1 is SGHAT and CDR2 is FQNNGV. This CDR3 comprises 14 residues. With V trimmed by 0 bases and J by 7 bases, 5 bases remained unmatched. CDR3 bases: TGTGCCAGCAGCTTAGAGACAGGGTACAATGAAGCTTTCTTT. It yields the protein CASSLETGYNEAFF. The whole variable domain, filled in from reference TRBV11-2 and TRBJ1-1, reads EAGVAQSPRYKIIEKRQSVAFWCNPISGHATLYWYQQILGQGPKLLIQFQNNGVVDDSQLPKDRFSAERLKGVDSTLKIQPAKLEDSAVYLCASSLETGYNEAFFGQGTRLTVV.

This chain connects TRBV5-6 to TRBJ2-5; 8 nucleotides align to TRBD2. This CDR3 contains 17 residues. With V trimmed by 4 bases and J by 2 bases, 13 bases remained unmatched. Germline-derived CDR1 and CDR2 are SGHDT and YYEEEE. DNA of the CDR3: TGTGCCAGCAGCACTATTCTTGACGGGGGGGTGCAAGAGACCCAGTACTTC. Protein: CASSTILDGGVQETQYF.

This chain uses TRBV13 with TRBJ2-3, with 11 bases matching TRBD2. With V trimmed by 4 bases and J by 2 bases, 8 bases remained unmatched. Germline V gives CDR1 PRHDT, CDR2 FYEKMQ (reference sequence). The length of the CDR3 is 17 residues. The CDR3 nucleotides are TGTGCCAGCAGCTCCTCGACTAGCGGGGTTATCACAGATACGCAGTATTTT. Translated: CASSSSTSGVITDTQYF.

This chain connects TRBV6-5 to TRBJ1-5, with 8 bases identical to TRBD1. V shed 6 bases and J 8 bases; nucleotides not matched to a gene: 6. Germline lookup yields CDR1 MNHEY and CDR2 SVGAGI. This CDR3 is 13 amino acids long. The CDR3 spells CASRRTGREPQHF. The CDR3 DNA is TGTGCCAGCAGAAGGACAGGGCGGGAGCCCCAGCATTTT.